This record concerns one TCR beta chain sequence. Per the original methods: The authors estimated nucleated cell counts from reference gene primer amplification. Using immunoSEQ multiplex PCR, the repertoire was profiled, and TCRdb retains in-frame clones only, with some absent. D and trimming were read from the DNA, whereas the V and J calls and clone size are those reported in that table. The sample lists 150,000 to 200,000 clones, roughly nine tenths occurring once. Looked up from germline, CDR1 is SGHTA and CDR2 is FQGNSA. The CDR3 has 18 amino acids. J lost 2 bases, V lost 4 bases, and 14 bases had no gene match. The data are from a study of blood T cell repertoires in COVID-19. Across the study: The study drew acute and convalescent COVID-19 samples from the United States, Italy and Spain.

The receptor was isolated from a man between 60 and 70 years old with active or convalescent COVID-19. The specimen was peripheral blood. V usage is TRBV7-2 and J usage is TRBJ2-1; 7 positions match TRBD2. The CDR3 coding sequence is TGTGCCAGCAGCTCCACCGGGACTACCCCCCTTACCTACAATGAGCAGTTCTTC. Translating it yields CASSSTGTTPLTYNEQFF.